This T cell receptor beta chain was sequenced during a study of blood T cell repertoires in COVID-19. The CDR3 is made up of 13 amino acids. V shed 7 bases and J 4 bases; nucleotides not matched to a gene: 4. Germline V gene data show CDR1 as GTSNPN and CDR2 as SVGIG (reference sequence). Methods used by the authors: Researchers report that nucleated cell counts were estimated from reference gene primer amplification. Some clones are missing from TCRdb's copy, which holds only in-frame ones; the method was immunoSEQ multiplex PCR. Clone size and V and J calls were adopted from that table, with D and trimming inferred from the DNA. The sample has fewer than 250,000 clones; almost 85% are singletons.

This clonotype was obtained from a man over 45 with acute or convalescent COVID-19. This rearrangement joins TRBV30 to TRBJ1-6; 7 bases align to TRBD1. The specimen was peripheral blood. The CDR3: CAYGTAYNSPLHF. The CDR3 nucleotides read TGTGCCTACGGGACAGCATATAATTCACCCCTCCACTTT.